The 24 T cell receptor beta chains reported below all come from one sample, sequenced in a study of blood T cell repertoires in COVID-19. Here immunoSEQ multiplex PCR was the method, and the copy in TCRdb shows in-frame clones only, minus some. The table lists around 250,000 clones, around 86% of them singletons. Sequenced sample: peripheral blood. Every receptor here comes from a woman aged 30 to 39 with active or convalescent COVID-19.

This clone was observed once. The gene calls are TRBV5-6 and TRBJ1-6; 12 bases match TRBD1. CDR1 and CDR2 (germline): SGHDT, YYEEEE. The CDR3 loop spans 15 amino acids. Germline trimming cut 8 bases from V and 9 bases from J; bases unmatched to any gene: 9. This CDR3 reads CASRGQGALGSPLHF. As DNA, the CDR3 is TGTGCCAGTAGGGGACAGGGGGCATTGGGTTCACCCCTCCACTTT.

This clone has only a few counts. V gene TRBV7-2 combines with J gene TRBJ1-3, with a tentative D call TRBD1 (5 bases). Looked up from germline, CDR1 is SGHTA and CDR2 is FQGNSA. The CDR3 covers 15 residues. Trimming took 0 bases from V and 8 from J, leaving 14 bases between them. In DNA, the CDR3 is TGTGCCAGCAGCTTAGCAGCGGGGCCCCCCGACACCATATATTTT. Translating gives CASSLAAGPPDTIYF.

V gene TRBV7-3 combines with J gene TRBJ1-1; TRBD1 is a possible D gene (6 bases). Trimming removed 5 bases from V and 4 bases from J, with 11 bases in between. CDR1 is SGHTA, CDR2 FQGTGA, per germline. This CDR3 region has 13 residues. The CDR3 region is CASSLKQGTEAFF. The CDR3 bases are TGTGCCAGCAGCCTGAAACAGGGCACTGAAGCTTTCTTT.

The chain recombines TRBV24-1 with TRBJ2-3; TRBD1 matches 7 bases. The J segment lost 2 bases and the V segment lost 3 bases, leaving 4 bases of the junction unmatched. The CDR3 consists of 15 residues. Looked up from germline, CDR1 is KGHDR and CDR2 is SFDVKD. CDR3 sequence reads: CATSDTGTDTDTQYF. The CDR3, as DNA: TGTGCCACCAGTGATACCGGGACAGACACAGATACGCAGTATTTT.

The chain combines TRBV30 with TRBJ1-1, with D possibly being TRBD1 (5 bases). Per the germline V gene, CDR1 is GTSNPN and CDR2 is SVGIG (reference sequence). Trimming shortened V by 5 bases and J by 6 bases, and 13 bases separated the two germline ends. The CDR3 length is 12 residues. DNA of the CDR3: TGTGCCTGGGTGGCGGGGGGATCTGAAGCTTTCTTT. Translation: CAWVAGGSEAFF.

The chain couples TRBV4-1 to TRBJ1-1; perhaps TRBD1 as D (5 bases). Between the trimmed V and J ends, which lost 4 bases and 11 bases, there was a span of 14 bases. This CDR3 comprises 12 residues. Per germline, CDR1 MGHRA and CDR2 YSYEKL. The CDR3 coding sequence is TGCGCCAGCAGCCCCGGATCGGGGGGGGCTTTCTTT. Residues: CASSPGSGGAFF.

V usage is TRBV15 and J usage is TRBJ2-3, with 7 bases aligning to TRBD2. This CDR3 has 16 residues. Trimming cost V 3 bases and J 6 bases; bases outside gene matches: 12. Germline V gene sequence: CDR1 LNHNV, CDR2 YYDKDF (reference sequence). The CDR3 nucleotides read TGTGCCACCAGCAGTGGGACTAACGCGGGGGTGGATACGCAGTATTTT. Translated: CATSSGTNAGVDTQYF.

The V call is TRBV5-1, the J call TRBJ1-2; D gene uncertain. Trimming removed 0 bases from V and 1 base from J, with 4 bases in between. The CDR3 is 13 residues long. CDR1 SGHRS and CDR2 YFSETQ come from the germline V gene. The CDR3 DNA is TGCGCCAGCAGCTTGGCAGATAACTATGGCTACACCTTC. Encoded protein: CASSLADNYGYTF.

V gene TRBV28 combines with J gene TRBJ2-6; TRBD1 is a possible D gene (5 bases). CDR3 length equals 19 residues. Germline CDR1 reads MDHEN; CDR2 reads SYDVKM. The germline V and J ends were trimmed by 4 bases and 2 bases, with 21 bases remaining between them. This CDR3 reads CASSSPWTRFTAGANVLTF. The CDR3, as DNA: TGTGCCAGCAGTTCCCCCTGGACAAGGTTCACGGCTGGGGCCAACGTCCTGACTTTC. Drawing the rest from reference TRBV28 and TRBJ2-6, the complete variable domain is DVKVTQSSRYLVKRTGEKVFLECVQDMDHENMFWYRQDPGLGLRLIYFSYDVKMKEKGDIPEGYSVSREKKERFSLILESASTNQTSMYLCASSSPWTRFTAGANVLTFGAGSRLTVL.

CDR3 DNA sequence: TGCGCCAGCAGCTTAGGGGCGGGGGGGACGGATACGCAGTATTTT. It yields the protein CASSLGAGGTDTQYF. The V call is TRBV5-1, the J call TRBJ2-3, with 9 nucleotides matching TRBD2. Germline trimming cut 2 bases from V and 6 bases from J; bases unmatched to any gene: 7. The germline V gene has CDR1 SGHRS and CDR2 YFSETQ. This CDR3 has 15 amino acids.

V gene TRBV28 combines with J gene TRBJ1-4; 7 nucleotides line up with TRBD1. Germline assignment: CDR1 MDHEN and CDR2 SYDVKM. The CDR3 has 14 residues. The V gene end was trimmed by 6 bases and the J gene end by 5 bases; junction bases not matched to a gene: 6. For the CDR3, the DNA is TGTGCCAGCAGGGTCAGGGGGAGGAATGAAAAACTGTTTTTT. Translating it yields CASRVRGRNEKLFF.

The chain joins TRBV7-2 to TRBJ2-2, with D perhaps TRBD2 (5 bases). This CDR3 region has 15 residues. Germline assignment: CDR1 SGHTA and CDR2 FQGNSA. The germline V and J ends were trimmed by 5 bases and 4 bases, with 14 bases remaining between them. In DNA form, the CDR3 reads TGTGCCAGCAGCCGGGGATTGGCAGGCACCGGGGAGCTGTTTTTT. Its protein product is CASSRGLAGTGELFF. The complete variable domain, with remaining parts taken from reference TRBV7-2 and TRBJ2-2, reads GAGVSQSPSNKVTEKGKDVELRCDPISGHTALYWYRQSLGQGLEFLIYFQGNSAPDKSGLPSDRFSAERTGGSVSTLTIQRTQQEDSAVYLCASSRGLAGTGELFFGEGSRLTVL.

This clone came up once. This chain connects TRBV5-4 to TRBJ1-4; 9 bases align to TRBD1. Per germline, CDR1 SGHNT and CDR2 YYREEE (reference sequence). V was clipped by 3 bases and J by 5 bases; unmatched bases: 5. This CDR3 is 15 amino acids long. DNA for the CDR3: TGTGCCAGCAGCTGGGGTGGGACAGGGAATGAAAAACTGTTTTTT. It is translated as CASSWGGTGNEKLFF.

This clone occurred once. The CDR3 spells CASSRLGRETQYF. As DNA, the CDR3 is TGTGCCAGCAGCCGTCTAGGAAGGGAGACCCAGTACTTC. V usage is TRBV9 and J usage is TRBJ2-5, with D hard to call. There are 13 residues in the CDR3. CDR1 is SGDLS and CDR2 is YYNGEE in the germline V gene. Trimming took 4 bases from V and 5 from J, leaving 12 bases between them.

This clone has only a few counts. CDR3 amino acids: CASSSGTTNFNEQFF. CDR3 nucleotide sequence: TGTGCCAGCAGCTCCGGGACTACTAACTTTAATGAGCAGTTCTTC. The gene calls are TRBV5-4 and TRBJ2-1, with 7 bases that match TRBD2. The CDR3 consists of 15 residues. Trimming at V came to 3 bases and at J to 7 bases, leaving 10 bases not matched to a gene. Germline CDR1 and CDR2: SGHNT and YYREEE (reference sequence). The whole variable domain, remainder taken from reference TRBV5-4 and TRBJ2-1, is ETGVTQSPTHLIKTRGQQVTLRCSSQSGHNTVSWYQQALGQGPQFIFQYYREEENGRGNFPPRFSGLQFPNYSSELNVNALELDDSALYLCASSSGTTNFNEQFFGPGTRLTVL.

The J gene is TRBJ1-4, the V gene TRBV14; 8 nucleotides line up with TRBD1. Germline values: CDR1 SGHDN, CDR2 FVKESK. The CDR3 totals 15 residues. J lost 2 bases, V lost 4 bases, and 3 bases had no gene match. The CDR3 sequence: CASSPGDRTNEKLFF. The CDR3 DNA follows: TGTGCCAGCAGCCCTGGGGACAGGACTAATGAAAAACTGTTTTTT. The whole variable domain, filled in from reference TRBV14 and TRBJ1-4, reads EAGVTQFPSHSVIEKGQTVTLRCDPISGHDNLYWYRRVMGKEIKFLLHFVKESKQDESGMPNNRFLAERTGGTYSTLKVQPAELEDSGVYFCASSPGDRTNEKLFFGSGTQLSVL.

Only one count was recorded for this clone. The chain couples TRBV5-5 to TRBJ1-4, with 8 bases matching TRBD1. Unmatched junction bases numbered 6, after V lost 3 bases and J lost 5 bases. The germline gives CDR1 SGHKS, CDR2 YYEKEE (reference sequence). The CDR3 extends over 15 amino acids. CDR3 sequence (DNA): TGTGCCAGCAGCTGGGGTCAGGGGGCGAATGAAAAACTGTTTTTT. This gives the protein CASSWGQGANEKLFF.

The V call is TRBV5-6, the J call TRBJ2-3; TRBD1 is a possible D gene (5 bases). Germline CDR1 is SGHDT and CDR2 is YYEEEE. Trimming removed 1 base at V and 4 bases at J, with 16 bases between. This CDR3 spans 16 amino acids. CDR3 sequence (DNA): TGTGCCAGCAGCTTGTTAGCCAGGGATGGTTCAGATACGCAGTATTTT. Residues: CASSLLARDGSDTQYF.

The chain uses TRBV28 and TRBJ2-1; the D gene is possibly TRBD1 (6 bases). The V end was cut by 10 bases, the J end by 7 bases, with 20 bases between. There are 14 residues in the CDR3. The V gene's germline CDR1 is MDHEN and CDR2 SYDVKM. CDR3 nucleotide sequence: TGTGCCACCCACCCTCCCGGGACACCTAATGAGCAGTTCTTC. Protein sequence: CATHPPGTPNEQFF.

The chain employs TRBV3-1 (or the pseudogene TRBV3-2) and TRBJ2-7; no definite D call. This CDR3 contains 14 residues. Germline loops: CDR1 LGHDT, CDR2 YNNKEL (reference sequence). Between the trimmed V and J ends, which lost 4 bases and 3 bases, there was a span of 13 bases. The DNA for the CDR3 is TGTGCCAGCAGCCCAAGGAACAGCTACTACGAGCAGTACTTC. The encoded protein is CASSPRNSYYEQYF.

This clone was seen a single time. The J gene is TRBJ2-5, the V gene TRBV15; D is ambiguous. Germline assignment: CDR1 LNHNV and CDR2 YYDKDF (reference sequence). Trimming pared 0 bases from V and 5 bases from J, leaving 13 bases between. The CDR3 is 15 residues long. CDR3 in DNA: TGTGCCACCAGCAGAGATTCATTTGCGAGTGAGACCCAGTACTTC. It specifies CATSRDSFASETQYF.

The V gene is TRBV6-5, the J gene TRBJ1-2, with 8 bases identical to TRBD1. Germline loops: CDR1 MNHEY, CDR2 SVGAGI. The CDR3 contains 13 residues. V trimming: 6 bases; J trimming: 8 bases; junction bases outside the gene matches: 8. CDR3 protein: CASRPGQGAGYTF. The DNA of the CDR3 is TGTGCCAGCAGGCCTGGACAGGGTGCCGGCTACACCTTC.

The chain employs TRBV15 and TRBJ2-7; D may be TRBD2 (5 bases). The V gene lost 0 bases and the J gene lost 5 bases, with 17 bases spanning the gap. Per the germline V gene, CDR1 is LNHNV and CDR2 is YYDKDF (reference sequence). The CDR3 consists of 16 residues. The CDR3, as DNA: TGTGCCACCAGCAGAGATTGGCCGGTTACGGGGAACGAGCAGTACTTC. Protein: CATSRDWPVTGNEQYF.

The chain uses TRBV9 and TRBJ2-5; 8 bases line up with TRBD1. In germline, CDR1 is SGDLS, CDR2 YYNGEE. Trimming took 0 bases from V and 5 from J; bases not matched to a gene: 18. The length of the CDR3 is 19 residues. CDR3 protein: CASSVGGDPVYRGKETQYF. CDR3 nucleotide sequence: TGTGCCAGCAGCGTAGGCGGAGACCCGGTTTACAGGGGGAAGGAGACCCAGTACTTC. Variable domain in full (rest from reference TRBV9 and TRBJ2-5): DSGVTQTPKHLITATGQRVTLRCSPRSGDLSVYWYQQSLDQGLQFLIQYYNGEERAKGNILERFSAQQFPDLHSELNLSSLELGDSALYFCASSVGGDPVYRGKETQYFGPGTRLLVL.